Listed here are 23 T cell receptor beta chains from one sample, sequenced in a study of early T cells in non-severe SARS-CoV-2 infection. Each CDR3 protein gets one entry after TCRdb re-called the 5' RACE reads with MiXCR. The data show under 70,000 distinct CDR3 sequences, less than 5% seen once. Sequenced: whole blood. The receptors derive from an adult who was a healthcare worker with PCR-confirmed SARS-CoV-2 infection or an uninfected control (not recorded which).

This clonotype was picked up many times. This chain joins TRBV20-1 and TRBJ1-3; D unclear. Germline assignment: CDR1 DFQATT and CDR2 SNEGSKA (reference sequence). V was pared by 1 base and J by 2 bases, with 9 bases between. CDR3 length: 14 residues. CDR3 loop: CSARGREPGNTIYF. The DNA of the CDR3 is TGCAGTGCTAGAGGGAGGGAACCTGGAAACACCATATATTTT.

This clonotype was seen ten or more times. V usage is TRBV2 and J usage is TRBJ2-3; D unresolved. V was pared by 3 bases and J by 5 bases, with 12 bases between. CDR1 SNHLY and CDR2 FYNNEI come from the germline V gene. The CDR3 has 14 amino acids. The CDR3 spells CASSDGPPGDTQYF. The CDR3 nucleotides are TGTGCCAGCAGTGACGGACCCCCTGGAGATACGCAGTATTTT.

This clonotype was seen repeatedly, ten times or more. The rearrangement links TRBV7-9 to TRBJ2-3, with D possibly matching TRBD2 (6 bases). The germline V gene encodes CDR1 SEHNR and CDR2 FQNEAQ (reference sequence). The germline V and J ends were trimmed by 4 bases and 0 bases, with 8 bases remaining between them. The CDR3 has 14 residues. CDR3 amino acids: CASSSSGSTDTQYF. CDR3 nucleotides: TGTGCCAGCAGCTCAAGCGGGAGCACAGATACGCAGTATTTT.

This clonotype has only one observation. A read error may produce the germline difference seen at one junction end. V gene TRBV3-1 combines with J gene TRBJ2-5; D not certain. The CDR3 covers 13 residues. Per germline, CDR1 LGHDT and CDR2 YNNKEL (reference sequence). The CDR3 spells CVSSQGEAQTQYF. Written as DNA, the CDR3 is TGTGTCAGCAGCCAAGGTGAAGCACAGACCCAGTACTTC.

In this sample, this clonotype turned up many times. The V gene is TRBV29-1, the J gene TRBJ2-7; TRBD2 might be the D (6 bases). Germline lookup yields CDR1 SQVTM and CDR2 ANQGSEA. The CDR3 extends over 12 amino acids. Trimming pared 8 bases from V and 0 bases from J, leaving 11 bases between. This CDR3 is CSPGGASYEQYF. CDR3 DNA sequence: TGCAGCCCTGGAGGGGCCTCCTACGAGCAGTACTTC.

The rearrangement links TRBV7-3 to TRBJ2-5; TRBD2 agrees at 7 bases. Trimming cost V 4 bases and J 5 bases; bases outside gene matches: 4. The CDR3 sequence is 13 residues long. From germline, CDR1 is SGHTA and CDR2 FQGTGA. This chain's CDR3 is CASSSPGGETQYF. In nucleotides, the CDR3 is TGTGCCAGCAGCTCTCCCGGGGGGGAGACCCAGTACTTC.

This chain joins TRBV7-8 and TRBJ2-7; no reliable D call. The germline V and J ends were trimmed by 3 bases and 4 bases, with 10 bases remaining between them. Per germline, CDR1 SGHVS and CDR2 FQNEAQ. This CDR3 contains 13 residues. The CDR3 nucleotides read TGTGCCAGCAGCTTGGATCGGACGTACGAGCAGTACTTC. Translated: CASSLDRTYEQYF.

This clonotype was picked up a small number of times. CDR3 protein: CASSLTGYEQYF. The CDR3 region has the DNA TGTGCCAGCAGCTTAACAGGCTACGAGCAGTACTTC. This sequence joins TRBV7-2 and TRBJ2-7; perhaps TRBD1 as D (5 bases). V was cut by 2 bases and J by 3 bases, with 5 bases left in between. The V gene's germline CDR1 is SGHTA and CDR2 FQGNSA. The CDR3 spans 12 residues.

This clonotype was counted only a few times. The chain has TRBV28 and TRBJ1-6; D call uncertain. V was clipped by 5 bases and J by 0 bases, with 8 bases between them. The CDR3 has 15 amino acids. Germline CDR1 MDHEN, CDR2 SYDVKM. This CDR3 is CASSRPSSYNSPLHF. In nucleotides, the CDR3 is TGTGCCAGCAGTCGACCGAGCTCCTATAATTCACCCCTCCACTTT.

This clonotype has a count of ten or more. This chain uses TRBV7-2 with TRBJ2-3; 8 bases agree with TRBD1. CDR1 and CDR2 (germline): SGHTA, FQGNSA. V dropped 2 bases and J dropped 4; count of bases not matched to a gene: 5. This CDR3 comprises 15 residues. CDR3 DNA: TGTGCCAGCAGCTTAACGACAGGGGTGGCAGATACGCAGTATTTT. Translation: CASSLTTGVADTQYF.

In this sample, this clonotype turned up a few times. The V call is TRBV5-4, the J call TRBJ1-1; D possibly corresponds to TRBD1 (6 bases). The V and J ends lost 0 bases and 0 bases respectively, with 12 bases between them. This CDR3 contains 16 residues. CDR1 is SGHNT, CDR2 YYREEE, per germline (reference sequence). The CDR3: CASSLGQGFMNTEAFF. DNA of the CDR3: TGTGCCAGCAGCTTGGGCCAGGGGTTTATGAACACTGAAGCTTTCTTT.

This clonotype has at least ten counts. The chain carries TRBV6-5 and TRBJ1-1; D remains unclear. This CDR3 has 12 amino acids. Deletions cut 6 bases from V and 7 bases from J, with 12 bases between. From germline, CDR1 is MNHEY and CDR2 SVGAGI. The CDR3 DNA sequence: TGTGCCAGCAGATCGACGGACCGTGAAGCTTTCTTT. Its protein is CASRSTDREAFF.

There are a few counts of this clonotype. The chain carries TRBV7-6 and TRBJ1-6; D is ambiguous. Germline CDR1 reads SGHVS; CDR2 reads FNYEAQ. Trimming left V 6 bases short and J 4 bases short, with 7 bases between. The CDR3 has 13 residues. Here the CDR3 DNA reads TGTGCCAGCAGAGGGCCTTATAATTCACCCCTCCACTTT. It yields the protein CASRGPYNSPLHF.

The chain has TRBV7-7 and TRBJ2-2, with no clear D. Germline V lookup: CDR1 SSHAT, CDR2 FNYEAQ (reference sequence). Trimming took off 4 bases at V and 1 base at J, with 10 bases between the two ends. The CDR3 loop spans 15 amino acids. DNA for the CDR3: TGTGCCAGCAGCTCGCCGGATGGGAACACCGGGGAGCTGTTTTTT. Residues: CASSSPDGNTGELFF.

The chain is built from TRBV11-2 and TRBJ2-5; TRBD1 might be the D (6 bases). The CDR3 consists of 15 residues. V lost 1 base to trimming and J lost 0 bases, with 9 bases between them. Looked up from germline, CDR1 is SGHAT and CDR2 is FQNNGV. CDR3 in amino acids: CASSLAAGDQETQYF. DNA for the CDR3: TGTGCCAGCAGCTTAGCGGCAGGGGACCAAGAGACCCAGTACTTC. The whole variable domain, remainder taken from reference TRBV11-2 and TRBJ2-5, is EAGVAQSPRYKIIEKRQSVAFWCNPISGHATLYWYQQILGQGPKLLIQFQNNGVVDDSQLPKDRFSAERLKGVDSTLKIQPAKLEDSAVYLCASSLAAGDQETQYFGPGTRLLVL.

The CDR3 sequence is CASRQPNEKLFF. CDR3 in DNA: TGTGCCAGCAGACAGCCCAATGAAAAACTGTTTTTT. The rearrangement uses TRBV6-5 and TRBJ1-4; no clear D gene. The CDR3 has 12 residues. V lost 6 bases and J 5 bases, leaving 7 bases between the germline ends. CDR1 and CDR2 from the germline V gene are MNHEY and SVGAGI.

This clonotype was seen many times. V and J are TRBV29-1 and TRBJ2-1; D call uncertain. The CDR3 length is 12 residues. The ends were cut back, 5 bases at V and 0 bases at J, with 5 bases in the middle. Germline V gene data show CDR1 as SQVTM and CDR2 as ANQGSEA. The chain's CDR3 is CSVRSSYNEQFF. The CDR3 nucleotides are TGCAGCGTTCGCTCCTCCTACAATGAGCAGTTCTTC.

This clonotype came up many times. The rearrangement joins TRBV20-1 to TRBJ2-5, with a possible D match to TRBD2 (6 bases). The V end lost 5 bases, the J end lost 3 bases, and 16 bases lay between the germline ends. This CDR3 comprises 14 residues. Looked up from germline, CDR1 is DFQATT and CDR2 is SNEGSKA (reference sequence). This CDR3 reads CSAAGPWEKETQYF. The CDR3 coding sequence is TGCAGTGCTGCGGGACCCTGGGAGAAAGAGACCCAGTACTTC.

This clonotype appeared a few times. The rearrangement uses TRBV13 and TRBJ1-3; a weak D match, TRBD1 (5 bases). CDR3 length equals 17 residues. Trimming cost V 5 bases and J 1 base, with 18 bases left between them. CDR1 PRHDT and CDR2 FYEKMQ come from the germline V gene (reference sequence). The CDR3 coding sequence is TGTGCCAGCAGCCGGGTGCGGGGCTATGATTCTGGAAACACCATATATTTT. The encoded protein is CASSRVRGYDSGNTIYF.

This clonotype showed up just a few times. This rearrangement joins TRBV7-8 to TRBJ1-6; D is undetermined. The CDR3 is made up of 17 amino acids. V lost 3 bases and J 0 bases, leaving 12 bases between the germline ends. Germline CDR1 reads SGHVS; CDR2 reads FQNEAQ. CDR3 DNA: TGTGCCAGCAGCTTCGGAGGCGTTAGCTCCTATAATTCACCCCTCCACTTT. Translation gives CASSFGGVSSYNSPLHF. The full variable domain, its missing parts supplied by reference TRBV7-8 and TRBJ1-6, is GAGVSQSPRYKVAKRGQDVALRCDPISGHVSLFWYQQALGQGPEFLTYFQNEAQLDKSGLPSDRFFAERPEGSVSTLKIQRTQQEDSAVYLCASSFGGVSSYNSPLHFGNGTRLTVT.

This clonotype was seen a handful of times. This chain connects TRBV6-4 to TRBJ2-1; the D gene is possibly TRBD2 (5 bases). This CDR3 contains 12 residues. The V end lost 5 bases, the J end lost 7 bases, and 9 bases lay between the germline ends. Germline assignment: CDR1 MRHNA and CDR2 SNTAGT. CDR3 sequence reads: CASSKEGNEQFF. The CDR3 nucleotides read TGTGCCAGCAGTAAAGAGGGTAATGAGCAGTTCTTC.

This clonotype was picked up many times. V is TRBV6-1 and J is TRBJ2-3, with D perhaps assigned TRBD1 or TRBD2 (6 bases each). The V end lost 4 bases, the J end lost 11 bases, and 16 bases lay between the germline ends. The CDR3 is 13 residues long. Germline CDR1 and CDR2: MNHNS and SASEGT. The CDR3 bases are TGTGCCAGCAGTGGGCACCTAAGGGGGGAGCAGTATTTT. Protein: CASSGHLRGEQYF.

This clonotype was counted ten times or more. The chain links TRBV6-5 to TRBJ1-2; tentatively, D is TRBD1 (6 bases). The CDR3 loop spans 14 amino acids. V shed 6 bases and J shed 4 bases, with 15 bases lying between them. From germline, CDR1 is MNHEY and CDR2 SVGAGI. CDR3 protein: CASSPADRSYGYTF. The CDR3 bases are TGTGCCAGCAGCCCCGCTGACAGGAGCTATGGCTACACCTTC.